These 13 T cell receptor beta chains share one sample of origin, sequenced in a study of T cells in Graves' hyperthyroidism and ophthalmopathy. Amplification of TCR beta CDR3 regions used RNA as the template. First-round RT-PCR with HTBI primers amplified the TCR CDR3 region. Each CDR3 protein is one row after TCRdb ran MiXCR on the multiplex PCR reads. Altogether under 750,000 distinct CDR3 sequences are present, around 20% being singletons, with the ten largest covering 15% to 20%. The specimen sequenced was blood. These receptors all stem from a woman between 45 and 60 years old with Graves' hyperthyroidism that later progressed to Graves' ophthalmopathy.

This clonotype has ten or more counts. The genes are TRBV18 and TRBJ2-1; TRBD2 matches at 11 bases. CDR1 is KGHSH, CDR2 LQKENI, per germline. The CDR3 contains 16 residues. With 1 base clipped from V and 5 bases from J, the junction kept 4 bases outside the gene matches. In DNA, the CDR3 is TGTGCCAGCTCACCACTTCTAGCGGGGGGTCACAATGAGCAGTTCTTC. Translated, it gives CASSPLLAGGHNEQFF.

This chain joins TRBV6-1 and TRBJ1-2, with D perhaps TRBD1 (5 bases). The CDR3 contains 14 residues. V shed 3 bases and J shed 8 bases, with 16 bases lying between them. Germline-derived CDR1 and CDR2 are MNHNS and SASEGT. CDR3 region: CASSEAAGMRGYTF. The CDR3 DNA sequence: TGTGCCAGCAGTGAGGCGGCAGGGATGCGCGGCTACACCTTC.

This clonotype occurred many times. The genes are TRBV10-3 and TRBJ2-1, with 8 bases aligning to TRBD2. J gave up 5 bases and V 6 bases, and 15 bases lay outside the gene matches. Germline lookup yields CDR1 ENHRY and CDR2 SYGVKD. The CDR3 loop spans 17 amino acids. The CDR3 here is CAISAGRIGGANNEQFF. The CDR3 DNA follows: TGTGCCATCAGCGCTGGACGGATCGGGGGGGCCAACAATGAGCAGTTCTTC.

Many counts were recorded for this clonotype. The DNA for the CDR3 is TGTGCCAGCAGCTTAGTTCTAGCGGGGGGGGCTGCGCAGTATTTT. This translates into CASSLVLAGGAAQYF. The chain recombines TRBV7-2 with TRBJ2-3; 12 bases align to TRBD2. Germline assignment: CDR1 SGHTA and CDR2 FQGNSA. The V gene end was trimmed by 1 base and the J gene end by 10 bases; junction bases not matched to a gene: 6. The CDR3 is 15 residues long.

A few counts support this clonotype. The V and J genes are TRBV19 and TRBJ2-3, with 8 bases aligning to TRBD1. The V segment lost 4 bases and the J segment 1 base; nucleotides outside the gene matches: 7. From germline, CDR1 is LNHDA and CDR2 SQIVND (reference sequence). The CDR3 contains 16 residues. CDR3 nucleotides: TGTGCCAGTAGTACGGGCCTGACAGGGGGCACAGATACGCAGTATTTT. It yields the protein CASSTGLTGGTDTQYF.

Only a few counts were recorded for this clonotype. The J gene is TRBJ2-7, the V gene TRBV6-1; 8 bases line up with TRBD2. Germline V gives CDR1 MNHNS, CDR2 SASEGT. Germline trimming cut 4 bases from V and 4 bases from J; bases unmatched to any gene: 9. This CDR3 has 15 amino acids. CDR3 in amino acids: CASSGAESGGYEQYF. The CDR3 region has the DNA TGTGCCAGCAGTGGAGCTGAAAGCGGGGGTTACGAGCAGTACTTC.

This clonotype appeared a few times. This sequence joins TRBV6-1 and TRBJ1-5; possibly TRBD1 for D (6 bases). There are 14 residues in the CDR3. V was cut by 6 bases and J by 0 bases, with 9 bases left in between. Looked up from germline, CDR1 is MNHNS and CDR2 is SASEGT. CDR3 nucleotides: TGTGCCAGCAGGGGACAAAATAGCAATCAGCCCCAGCATTTT. Translated, it gives CASRGQNSNQPQHF.

This clonotype was seen a few times. The rearrangement uses TRBV7-2 and TRBJ1-2; D remains unclear. Per germline, CDR1 SGHTA and CDR2 FQGNSA. Trimming pared 3 bases from V and 8 bases from J, leaving 19 bases between. This CDR3 is 15 amino acids long. The CDR3 region has the DNA TGTGCCAGCAGCTTCGATGGCGGGGTTCGCGGCGGCTACACCTTC. Amino acid sequence: CASSFDGGVRGGYTF.

In this sample, this clonotype turned up a few times. This chain joins TRBV20-1 and TRBJ2-1, with D possibly being TRBD1 (6 bases). The CDR3 loop spans 12 amino acids. Germline CDR1 and CDR2: DFQATT and SNEGSKA (reference sequence). Trimming stripped 8 bases from V and 0 bases from J, with 8 bases between. As DNA, the CDR3 is TGCAGTACAGGGAACTCCTACAATGAGCAGTTCTTC. Its translation: CSTGNSYNEQFF.

This clonotype has ten or more counts. The J gene is TRBJ2-1, the V gene TRBV11-2; D remains ambiguous. Germline V lookup: CDR1 SGHAT, CDR2 FQNNGV. This CDR3 is 13 amino acids long. V lost 1 base and J lost 3, with 4 bases in between. CDR3 amino acids: CASSLVIYNEQFF. The CDR3, as DNA: TGTGCCAGCAGCTTAGTCATCTACAATGAGCAGTTCTTC.

This clonotype was picked up many times. This rearrangement joins TRBV20-1 to TRBJ1-1, with D possibly matching TRBD1 (6 bases). There are 14 residues in the CDR3. CDR1 is DFQATT, CDR2 SNEGSKA, per germline (reference sequence). With 2 bases removed from V and 3 bases from J, the gap between germline ends came to 13 bases. The CDR3 sequence: CSARSGQSDTEAFF. The CDR3 nucleotides are TGCAGTGCTAGATCCGGACAGTCGGACACTGAAGCTTTCTTT.

The sample holds a few counts of this clonotype. The chain links TRBV6-1 to TRBJ2-1, with TRBD2 matching 7 bases. In germline, CDR1 is MNHNS, CDR2 SASEGT. The CDR3 loop spans 15 amino acids. Losses at the gene ends were 6 bases for V and 2 bases for J; bases not matched to a gene: 7. The CDR3 DNA follows: TGTGCCAGCAGACCTTCCCGGGGGGCCTACAATGAGCAGTTCTTC. Translation gives CASRPSRGAYNEQFF.

The table lists this clonotype with a count of one. The rearrangement joins TRBV4-1 to TRBJ1-2; D is unresolved. The germline V gene has CDR1 MGHRA and CDR2 YSYEKL. This CDR3 contains 15 residues. V was pared by 4 bases and J by 0 bases, with 12 bases between. The CDR3 DNA follows: TGCGCCAGCAGCCCCAAAAGGGAGGCTAACTATGGCTACACCTTC. This sequence encodes CASSPKREANYGYTF.